This entry lists 12 T cell receptor beta chains sequenced from one sample in a study of cytomegalovirus exposure and HLA in healthy donors. The PCR contained 60 Vbeta and 13 Jbeta primers. TCRdb's table, derived via immunoSEQ multiplex PCR, lists solely in-frame clones and lacks some. Here the sample spans about 170,000 clones, about 80% being singletons. Sequencing used PBMCs. The receptors were sampled from a female donor in good health and CMV-seronegative.

The chain links TRBV9 to TRBJ2-7; weak D call: TRBD2 (5 bases). Looked up from germline, CDR1 is SGDLS and CDR2 is YYNGEE. Trimming cost V 0 bases and J 6 bases, with 10 bases left between them. The CDR3 totals 13 residues. Here the CDR3 reads CASSVGGKGEQYF. CDR3 nucleotide sequence: TGTGCCAGCAGCGTAGGAGGGAAGGGCGAGCAGTACTTC.

The V and J genes are TRBV6-4 and TRBJ1-2; D ambiguous. Germline CDR1 MRHNA, CDR2 SNTAGT. Trimming took 10 bases from V and 5 from J, leaving 5 bases between them. The CDR3 spans 9 residues. CDR3 sequence reads: CATIYGYTF. CDR3 DNA sequence: TGTGCCACCATTTATGGCTACACCTTC.

The chain employs TRBV4-1 and TRBJ2-7, with D possibly matching TRBD2 (6 bases). CDR1 is MGHRA, CDR2 YSYEKL, per germline. This CDR3 has 16 amino acids. The ends were cut back, 0 bases at V and 3 bases at J, with 15 bases in the middle. The CDR3: CASSQDGAGRYYEQYF. Here the CDR3 DNA reads TGCGCCAGCAGCCAAGATGGGGCGGGACGGTACTACGAGCAGTACTTC.

The rearrangement uses TRBV7-9 and TRBJ2-3; 8 bases fit TRBD2. The CDR3 spans 15 residues. Looked up from germline, CDR1 is SEHNR and CDR2 is FQNEAQ (reference sequence). V lost 4 bases and J lost 5; bases outside the gene matches: 8. CDR3 residues: CASSSGTRRKDTQYF. CDR3 in DNA: TGTGCCAGCAGCTCCGGGACTAGAAGAAAAGATACGCAGTATTTT. Variable domain in full (rest from reference TRBV7-9 and TRBJ2-3): DTGVSQNPRHKITKRGQNVTFRCDPISEHNRLYWYRQTLGQGPEFLTYFQNEAQLEKSRLLSDRFSAERPKGSFSTLEIQRTEQGDSAMYLCASSSGTRRKDTQYFGPGTRLTVL.

The chain is built from TRBV5-6 and TRBJ2-3; 14 bases match TRBD2. Germline lookup yields CDR1 SGHDT and CDR2 YYEEEE. This CDR3 region has 17 residues. Germline trimming cut 0 bases from V and 5 bases from J; bases unmatched to any gene: 5. As DNA, the CDR3 is TGTGCCAGCAGCTTGGGCGGACTAGCGGGAGGAGGAGATACGCAGTATTTT. This codes for CASSLGGLAGGGDTQYF.

V and J are TRBV15 and TRBJ1-4; TRBD1 matches 9 bases. J was trimmed by 5 bases and V by 0 bases; bases with no gene match: 7. The CDR3 runs 17 residues. Germline loops: CDR1 LNHNV, CDR2 YYDKDF (reference sequence). CDR3 sequence (DNA): TGTGCCACCAGCAGAGATTTAGGGACAGGGCCCAATGAAAAACTGTTTTTT. Its protein product is CATSRDLGTGPNEKLFF.

The gene calls are TRBV14 and TRBJ2-7; unclear D gene. The CDR3 sequence is 14 residues long. Germline CDR1 and CDR2: SGHDN and FVKESK. The V end lost 4 bases, the J end lost 0 bases, and 10 bases lay between the germline ends. The CDR3 spells CASSRYSSSYEQYF. CDR3 DNA: TGTGCCAGCAGCCGCTACTCAAGCTCCTACGAGCAGTACTTC.

V and J are TRBV5-4 and TRBJ1-6; D is perhaps TRBD1 (5 bases). CDR3 length: 15 residues. Germline V gene data show CDR1 as SGHNT and CDR2 as YYREEE (reference sequence). Deletions cut 4 bases from V and 17 bases from J, with 25 bases between. The CDR3 loop is CASSHAPPPGGLVHF. In DNA, the CDR3 is TGTGCCAGCAGCCACGCCCCGCCTCCGGGGGGATTGGTCCACTTT.

The rearrangement links TRBV30 to TRBJ1-4; D gene ambiguous. The CDR3 spans 13 residues. V was shortened by 0 bases and J by 5 bases, with 7 bases between the two germline ends. Germline V gene sequence: CDR1 GTSNPN, CDR2 SVGIG (reference sequence). For the CDR3, the DNA is TGTGCCTGGAGTGTACGCGTGAATGAAAAACTGTTTTTT. Amino acid sequence: CAWSVRVNEKLFF.

The chain has TRBV6-1 and TRBJ1-2; maybe TRBD1 (5 bases). The germline gives CDR1 MNHNS, CDR2 SASEGT. There are 15 residues in the CDR3. V lost 2 bases and J 3 bases, leaving 13 bases between the germline ends. The CDR3 bases are TGTGCCAGCAGTGAAACCCTCGGGGGACACTATGGCTACACCTTC. This codes for CASSETLGGHYGYTF.

V usage is TRBV5-4 and J usage is TRBJ1-2; TRBD1 aligns across 8 bases. From germline, CDR1 is SGHNT and CDR2 YYREEE (reference sequence). The CDR3 runs to 13 residues. V was clipped by 2 bases and J by 4 bases; unmatched bases: 1. This CDR3 reads CASSLQGGYGYTF. The CDR3 DNA reads TGTGCCAGCAGCTTACAGGGGGGCTATGGCTACACCTTC.

This chain connects TRBV5-4 to TRBJ2-1, with 7 bases that match TRBD2. The CDR3 extends over 15 amino acids. From germline, CDR1 is SGHNT and CDR2 YYREEE (reference sequence). Trimming cost V 1 base and J 6 bases; bases outside gene matches: 7. CDR3 sequence reads: CASSLSSSGGNEQFF. Here the CDR3 DNA reads TGTGCCAGCAGCTTGAGTTCCTCGGGGGGCAATGAGCAGTTCTTC.